Listed below are T cell receptor beta chains from one sample, sequenced in a study of PD-1 blockade in mismatch repair-deficient tumors. Sequenced by immunoSEQ multiplex PCR; TCRdb stores in-frame clones only, minus some. The table has 17,000 or so clones, approximately 80% seen once; the top ten hold about 1.5%. Sequencing was performed on PBMCs, taken about 23 weeks after starting pembrolizumab. These receptors came from an adult with mismatch repair-deficient cancer. Each CDR3 is given with its conserved first and last residue. The D gene is left open where the match is weak. Clone sizes are given selectively: once, few, many, or a class where the clone is expanded.

clone size	D gene	V gene	J gene	CDR3 protein	CDR3 DNA
-	TRBD2	TRBV9	TRBJ2-7	CASSVGAGDYEQYF	TGTGCCAGCAGCGTGGGCGCGGGGGACTACGAGCAGTACTTC
-	TRBD1	TRBV30	TRBJ1-1	CAEQGMNTEAFF	TGTGCGGAACAGGGGATGAACACTGAAGCTTTCTTT
-	TRBD2	TRBV15	TRBJ2-1	CATRILASGTYNEQFF	TGTGCCACCAGGATATTAGCTAGCGGAACCTACAATGAGCAGTTCTTC
-	-	TRBV6-1	TRBJ1-3	CASRKSGDSGNTIYF	TGTGCCAGCCGAAAGTCGGGGGACTCTGGAAACACCATATATTTT
-	-	TRBV19	TRBJ1-1	CASSPGGGSDTEAFF	TGTGCCAGTAGTCCTGGGGGGGGCAGTGACACTGAAGCTTTCTTT
-	TRBD1	TRBV28	TRBJ1-2	CASSPRTGERYTF	TGTGCCAGCAGTCCCCGGACAGGGGAGCGCTACACCTTC
-	-	TRBV29-1	TRBJ2-5	CSVGGVTQETQYF	TGCAGCGTTGGGGGGGTAACCCAAGAGACCCAGTACTTC
-	-	TRBV20-1	TRBJ2-1	CSARLGGQFF	TGCAGTGCTAGGCTGGGGGGGCAGTTCTTC
-	-	TRBV6-6	TRBJ1-2	CASSSDYGYTF	TGTGCCAGCAGTTCTGACTATGGCTACACCTTC
-	TRBD2	TRBV28	TRBJ2-5	CASHPSIGAGVYGTQYF	TGTGCCAGCCATCCCTCTATCGGAGCGGGAGTGTATGGGACCCAGTACTTC
-	-	TRBV19	TRBJ1-2	CASSTEGPGGYTF	TGTGCCAGTAGTACGGAGGGGCCCGGGGGCTACACCTTC
-	-	TRBV5-4	TRBJ2-5	CASSLGGVSLTGPWRETQYF	TGTGCCAGCAGCTTGGGAGGAGTCTCCCTAACAGGGCCATGGAGGGAGACCCAGTACTTC
-	TRBD2	TRBV18	TRBJ2-2	CASSPSGANTGELFF	TGTGCCAGCTCGCCTAGCGGAGCGAACACCGGGGAGCTGTTTTTT
once	TRBD1	TRBV18	TRBJ1-6	CASSPGVAQGASSPLHF	TGTGCCAGCTCACCAGGCGTGGCTCAGGGGGCAAGTTCACCCCTCCACTTT
-	TRBD2	TRBV18	TRBJ2-7	CASSRSGSRMNEQYF	TGTGCCAGCTCCCGTAGCGGGAGTCGTATGAACGAGCAGTACTTC
-	TRBD2	TRBV5-4	TRBJ2-2	CASSSGLAVDTGELFF	TGTGCCAGCAGCTCAGGACTAGCGGTAGACACCGGGGAGCTGTTTTTT
-	-	TRBV7-3	TRBJ2-2	CASSLDSHTGELFF	TGTGCCAGCAGCTTAGATAGCCACACCGGGGAGCTGTTTTTT
once	TRBD2	TRBV7-8	TRBJ2-2	CASSPIAGEGELFF	TGTGCCAGCAGCCCTATAGCGGGAGAAGGGGAGCTGTTTTTT
-	TRBD2	TRBV5-1	TRBJ2-3	CASSTGTSGDTQYF	TGCGCCAGCAGCACAGGGACTAGCGGAGATACGCAGTATTTT
-	-	TRBV4-2	TRBJ1-1	CASSPQAQGNTEAFF	TGTGCCAGCAGCCCACAGGCCCAGGGGAACACTGAAGCTTTCTTT
-	TRBD1	TRBV27	TRBJ1-1	CASSDLRGQGRLNTEAFF	TGTGCCAGCAGCGACCTCCGGGGACAGGGGAGACTGAACACTGAAGCTTTCTTT
-	-	TRBV5-1	TRBJ2-7	CASRSGPEQYF	TGCGCCAGCAGATCAGGGCCCGAGCAGTACTTC
-	TRBD1	TRBV19	TRBJ1-2	CASSITGQGRNYGYTF	TGTGCCAGTAGTATCACAGGACAGGGAAGAAACTATGGCTACACCTTC
-	-	TRBV6-5	TRBJ1-3	CASGSFGGNTIYF	TGTGCCAGCGGGTCTTTCGGGGGAAACACCATATATTTT
once	-	TRBV15	TRBJ1-2	CATSRDEGSGYTF	TGTGCCACCAGCAGAGATGAGGGAAGTGGCTACACCTTC
-	-	TRBV21-1	TRBJ1-5	CASSKPPSGMTHSNQPQHF	TGTGCCAGCAGCAAACCTCCATCGGGGATGACCCATAGCAATCAGCCCCAGCATTTT
-	TRBD2	TRBV15	TRBJ2-2	CATSIGLADTGELFF	TGTGCCACCAGCATTGGACTAGCGGATACCGGGGAGCTGTTTTTT
-	TRBD1	TRBV4-1	TRBJ1-2	CASSPGTGGFRGYTF	TGCGCCAGCAGTCCTGGGACAGGGGGATTTAGGGGCTACACCTTC
-	TRBD2	TRBV5-1	TRBJ2-7	CASSWQVLAGVGSYEQYF	TGCGCCAGCAGCTGGCAGGTACTAGCGGGAGTCGGCTCCTACGAGCAGTACTTC
few	TRBD2	TRBV12-5	TRBJ2-7	CASRQGKGLAGYEQYF	TGTGCTAGTAGGCAGGGAAAGGGTCTAGCGGGCTACGAGCAGTACTTC
-	TRBD2	TRBV11-2	TRBJ2-5	CASTRTSGRGLGETQYF	TGTGCCAGCACCAGGACTAGCGGGAGGGGATTAGGAGAGACCCAGTACTTC
-	-	TRBV19	TRBJ1-2	CASRHRQDLIYGYTF	TGTGCCAGTAGGCACCGACAGGACCTCATCTATGGCTACACCTTC
-	-	TRBV9	TRBJ1-6	CASSSGTRSDSPLHF	TGTGCCAGCAGTTCCGGGACACGGTCGGATTCACCCCTCCACTTT
few	TRBD1	TRBV27	TRBJ1-4	CASSLSWRQGLPELFF	TGTGCCAGCAGTTTATCTTGGAGACAGGGCCTGCCGGAACTGTTTTTT
-	-	TRBV21-1	TRBJ1-2	CASRPTPDRDYGYTF	TGTGCCAGCAGACCCACCCCTGACAGGGACTATGGCTACACCTTC
-	-	TRBV19	TRBJ1-3	CASSIVLSSWTVEVSSGNTIYF	TGTGCCAGTAGTATAGTTCTCAGTAGTTGGACAGTCGAGGTGAGCTCTGGAAACACCATATATTTT
-	-	TRBV5-1	TRBJ1-3	CASSPRPGAGNTIYF	TGCGCCAGCAGCCCCCGGCCAGGGGCAGGAAACACCATATATTTT
-	-	TRBV15	TRBJ1-2	CATSREGSFVGYTF	TGTGCCACCAGCAGAGAGGGCAGCTTTGTCGGCTACACCTTC
once	TRBD2	TRBV11-3	TRBJ2-5	CASGIAGGPREQYF	TGTGCCAGCGGCATAGCGGGAGGGCCTAGGGAGCAGTACTTC